This T cell receptor beta chain was profiled in a study of shared clonotypes between healthy human individuals. As concerns this clone: Antigen: not known.

This CDR3 region has 19 residues. Germline assignment: CDR1 MDHEN and CDR2 SYDVKM. Trimming removed 4 bases from V and 6 bases from J; junction bases left unmatched: 16. Study-wide findings and caveats: Investigators collected only blood, and repertoires in tissues likely differ.

The data were produced by immunoSEQ multiplex PCR, yet TCRdb's version contains in-frame clones alone and is incomplete. This sample yields about 2.5 million clones, of which approximately 90% are seen a single time; around 0.4% belongs to the top ten. The chain employs TRBV28 and TRBJ2-5, with 14 bases fitting TRBD2. The TCR originated in a man younger than 35 in good health. Some clones in this sample may be carry-over from other donors' samples. The specimen was naive CD4+ T cells from PBMCs. Subset specified: CD45RA+ positively selected. This CDR3 is CASSYPRTGTSGSIKTQYF. As DNA, the CDR3 is TGTGCCAGCAGTTATCCGAGGACAGGGACTAGCGGGAGCATAAAGACCCAGTACTTC.